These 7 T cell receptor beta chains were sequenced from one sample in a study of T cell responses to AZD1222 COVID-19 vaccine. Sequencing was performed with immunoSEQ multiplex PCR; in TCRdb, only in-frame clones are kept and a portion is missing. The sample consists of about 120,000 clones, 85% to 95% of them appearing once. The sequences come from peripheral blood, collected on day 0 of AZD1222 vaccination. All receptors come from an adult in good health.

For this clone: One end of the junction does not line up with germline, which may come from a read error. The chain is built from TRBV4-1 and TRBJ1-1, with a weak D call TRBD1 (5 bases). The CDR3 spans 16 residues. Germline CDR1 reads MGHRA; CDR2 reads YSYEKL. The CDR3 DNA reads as TGCGCCAGCAGCCAAGTCGTAAACAGGCTGAACGCTGAAGCTTTCTTT. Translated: CASSQVVNRLNAEAFF.

The CDR3 here is CAWSTSRRAYEQYF. In DNA, the CDR3 is TGTGCCTGGAGTACCTCCCGACGGGCCTACGAGCAGTACTTC. The chain uses TRBV30 and TRBJ2-7; the D is unclear. V was pared by 2 bases and J by 2 bases, with 13 bases between. Germline assignment: CDR1 GTSNPN and CDR2 SVGIG (reference sequence). The CDR3 has 14 residues.

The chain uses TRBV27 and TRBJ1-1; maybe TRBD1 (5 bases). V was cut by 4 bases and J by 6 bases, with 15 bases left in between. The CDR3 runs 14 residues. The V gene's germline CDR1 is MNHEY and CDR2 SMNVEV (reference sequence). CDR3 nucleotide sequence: TGTGCCAGCAGTTGGGGGGTCGCCCGCCCTGAAGCTTTCTTT. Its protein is CASSWGVARPEAFF.

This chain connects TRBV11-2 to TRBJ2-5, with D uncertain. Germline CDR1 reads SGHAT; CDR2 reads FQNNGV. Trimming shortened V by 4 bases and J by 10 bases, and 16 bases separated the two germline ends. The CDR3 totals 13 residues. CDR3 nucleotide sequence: TGTGCCAGCAGCTCGACCGGTGGGCTAGGCCAGTACTTC. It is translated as CASSSTGGLGQYF. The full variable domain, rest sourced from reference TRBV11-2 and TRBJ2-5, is EAGVAQSPRYKIIEKRQSVAFWCNPISGHATLYWYQQILGQGPKLLIQFQNNGVVDDSQLPKDRFSAERLKGVDSTLKIQPAKLEDSAVYLCASSSTGGLGQYFGPGTRLLVL.

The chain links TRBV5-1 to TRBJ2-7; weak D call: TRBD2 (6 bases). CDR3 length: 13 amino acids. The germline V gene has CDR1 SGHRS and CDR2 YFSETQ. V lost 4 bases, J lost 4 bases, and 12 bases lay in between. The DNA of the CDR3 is TGCGCCAGCAGCATGGACGGGGGATACGAGCAGTACTTC. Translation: CASSMDGGYEQYF.

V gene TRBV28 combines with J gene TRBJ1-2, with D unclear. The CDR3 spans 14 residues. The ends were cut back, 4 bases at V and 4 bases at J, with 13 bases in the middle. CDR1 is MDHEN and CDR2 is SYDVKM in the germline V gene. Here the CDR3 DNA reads TGTGCCAGCAGTTCCTCCTTCCGGACCTATGGCTACACCTTC. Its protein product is CASSSSFRTYGYTF.

The DNA of the CDR3 is TGTGCCAGCAAAGCTTATTCGGAGTATGGCTACACCTTC. Amino acids: CASKAYSEYGYTF. The chain carries TRBV11-2 and TRBJ1-2; no firm D call. The length of the CDR3 is 13 residues. Germline CDR1 SGHAT, CDR2 FQNNGV. Trimming cost V 7 bases and J 5 bases, with 14 bases left between them.